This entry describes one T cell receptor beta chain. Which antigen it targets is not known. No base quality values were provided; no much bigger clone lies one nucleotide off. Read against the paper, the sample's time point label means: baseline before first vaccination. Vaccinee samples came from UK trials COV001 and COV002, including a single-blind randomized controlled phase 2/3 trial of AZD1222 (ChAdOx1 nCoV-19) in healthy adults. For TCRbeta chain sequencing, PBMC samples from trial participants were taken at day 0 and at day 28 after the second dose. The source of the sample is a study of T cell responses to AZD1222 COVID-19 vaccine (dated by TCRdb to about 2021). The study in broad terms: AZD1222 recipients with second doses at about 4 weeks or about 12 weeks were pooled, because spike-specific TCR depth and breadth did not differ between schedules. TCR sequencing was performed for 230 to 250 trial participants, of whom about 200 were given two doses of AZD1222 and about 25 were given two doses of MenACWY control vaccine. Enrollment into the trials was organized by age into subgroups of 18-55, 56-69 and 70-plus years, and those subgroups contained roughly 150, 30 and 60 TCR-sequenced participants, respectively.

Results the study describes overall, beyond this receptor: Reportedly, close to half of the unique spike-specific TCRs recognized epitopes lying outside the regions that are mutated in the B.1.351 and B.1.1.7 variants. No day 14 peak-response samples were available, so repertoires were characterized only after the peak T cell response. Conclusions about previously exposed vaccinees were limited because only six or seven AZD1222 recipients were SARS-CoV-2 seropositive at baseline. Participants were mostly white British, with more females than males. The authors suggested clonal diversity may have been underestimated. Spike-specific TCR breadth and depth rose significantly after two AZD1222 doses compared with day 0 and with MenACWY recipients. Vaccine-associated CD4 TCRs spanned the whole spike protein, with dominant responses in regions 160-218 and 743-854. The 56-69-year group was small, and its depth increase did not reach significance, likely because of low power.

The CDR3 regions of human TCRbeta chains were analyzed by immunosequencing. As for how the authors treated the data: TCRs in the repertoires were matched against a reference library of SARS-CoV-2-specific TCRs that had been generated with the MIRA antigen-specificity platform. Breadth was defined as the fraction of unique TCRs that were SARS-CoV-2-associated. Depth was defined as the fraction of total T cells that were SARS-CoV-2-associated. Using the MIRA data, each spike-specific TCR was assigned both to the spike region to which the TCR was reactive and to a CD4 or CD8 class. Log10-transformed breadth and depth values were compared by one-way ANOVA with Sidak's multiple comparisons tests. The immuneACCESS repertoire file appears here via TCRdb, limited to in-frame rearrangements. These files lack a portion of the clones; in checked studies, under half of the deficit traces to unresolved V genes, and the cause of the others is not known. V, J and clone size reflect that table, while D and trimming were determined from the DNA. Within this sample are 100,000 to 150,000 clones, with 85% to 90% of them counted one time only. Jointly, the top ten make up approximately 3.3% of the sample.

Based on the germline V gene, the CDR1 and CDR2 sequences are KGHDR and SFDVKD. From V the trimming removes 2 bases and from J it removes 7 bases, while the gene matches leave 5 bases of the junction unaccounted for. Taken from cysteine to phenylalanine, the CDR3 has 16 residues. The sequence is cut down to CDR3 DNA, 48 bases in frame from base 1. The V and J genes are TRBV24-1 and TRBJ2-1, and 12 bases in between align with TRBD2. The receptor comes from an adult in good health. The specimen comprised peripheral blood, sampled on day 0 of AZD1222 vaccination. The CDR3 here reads CATSDSRLAGVNEQFF. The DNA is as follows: TGTGCCACCAGTGATTCCCGACTAGCGGGAGTGAATGAGCAGTTCTTC.